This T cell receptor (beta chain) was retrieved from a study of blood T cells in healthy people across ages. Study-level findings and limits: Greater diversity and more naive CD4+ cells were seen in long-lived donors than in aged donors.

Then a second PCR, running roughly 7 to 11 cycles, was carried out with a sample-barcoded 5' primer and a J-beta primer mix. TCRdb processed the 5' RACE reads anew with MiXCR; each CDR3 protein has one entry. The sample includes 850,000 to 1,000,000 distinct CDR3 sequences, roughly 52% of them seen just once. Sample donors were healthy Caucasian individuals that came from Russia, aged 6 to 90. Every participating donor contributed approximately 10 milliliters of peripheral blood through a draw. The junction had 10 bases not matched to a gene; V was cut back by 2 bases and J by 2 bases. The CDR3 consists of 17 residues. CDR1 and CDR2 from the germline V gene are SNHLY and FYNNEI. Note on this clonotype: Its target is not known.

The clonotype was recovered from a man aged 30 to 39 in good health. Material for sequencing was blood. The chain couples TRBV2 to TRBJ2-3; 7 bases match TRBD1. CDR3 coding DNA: TGTGCCAGCAGTGAATTCGTGACAGGGTCCTCCACAGATACGCAGTATTTT. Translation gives CASSEFVTGSSTDTQYF.